The present entry profiles one T cell receptor (beta chain) with its context. This sample was taken from a study of blood T cell repertoires in COVID-19. On the study more broadly: The origin of the acute and convalescent COVID-19 samples was the United States, Italy and Spain. The cDNA or gDNA used as material had been derived from T cells, B-cell-depleted T cells, or PBMCs.

With V trimmed by 4 bases and J by 7 bases, 11 bases remained unmatched. The CDR3 has 15 residues. Germline assignment: CDR1 LGHDT and CDR2 YNNKEL (reference sequence). Authors' methods: It was from reference gene primer amplification that nucleated cell counts were estimated. Profiled with immunoSEQ multiplex PCR; TCRdb holds only in-frame clones, not every one. V and J calls and clone size are given by that table; D and trimming were obtained from the DNA. This table has under 250,000 clones, less than 90% appearing once. The receptor was isolated from a woman in her sixties or seventies with active or convalescent COVID-19. The chain has TRBV3-1 (or the pseudogene TRBV3-2) and TRBJ2-3; 7 nucleotides agree with TRBD2. What was sequenced was peripheral blood. CDR3 amino acids: CASSPHPRGVNTQYF. The DNA for the CDR3 is TGTGCCAGCAGCCCGCATCCCCGGGGGGTGAATACGCAGTATTTT.